The T cell receptor (beta chain) described here comes from a study of shared clonotypes between healthy human individuals. Germline assignment: CDR1 SGHDT and CDR2 YYEEEE. This CDR3 spans 19 amino acids. After removal of 3 bases from V and 4 bases from J, the junction contained 17 bases not matched to a gene. The table came from immunoSEQ multiplex PCR; TCRdb's copy has only in-frame clones and leaves some out. Found here are over a million clones, approximately 80% of them singletons; the top ten hold approximately 0.52%. The sequence was obtained from a man between 18 and 35 years old in good health. Some clones in this sample may be carry-over from other donors' samples. Sequenced sample: memory CD4+ T cells from PBMCs. Subset indicated: CD45RA-negative fraction. V gene TRBV5-6 combines with J gene TRBJ1-5; 9 positions match TRBD1. The CDR3 region has the DNA TGTGCCAGCAGCTCTTACCGGGACAGGGATTCTGGGCCAAATCAGCCCCAGCATTTT. Residues: CASSSYRDRDSGPNQPQHF.